This TCR beta chain originates from a study of shared clonotypes between healthy human individuals. Overall study: CD4 naive and CD4 memory each took three plates per donor, while CD8 naive took two and CD8 memory one.

It was CD45RO-negative cells, positively selected for CCR7, that made up naive CD8 cells, with terminally differentiated effector memory CD45RA+ cells excluded. Nashville, Tennessee was home to all donors, who were Caucasian adults. As handled by the study authors: Junction-only immunoSEQ sequences carried no quality scores, so filtering differed. Assay used: immunoSEQ multiplex PCR; TCRdb lists only in-frame clones, some missing. The D gene and trimming were derived from the DNA, and the V and J assignments and clone size from that table. Among about 1,900,000 clones listed, about 95% were seen once. With 4 bases removed from V and 0 bases from J, the gap between germline ends came to 11 bases. This CDR3 spans 14 amino acids. Germline lookup yields CDR1 SGHRS and CDR2 YFSETQ.

Material for sequencing was naive CD8+ T cells sorted from blood. The V gene is TRBV5-1, the J gene TRBJ2-7; D may be TRBD1 or TRBD2 (5 bases each). The sequence derives from a man between 18 and 29 years old in good health. CDR3 sequence: CASSRDESSYEQYF. The CDR3 DNA reads as TGCGCCAGCAGCCGGGACGAGAGCTCCTACGAGCAGTACTTC.